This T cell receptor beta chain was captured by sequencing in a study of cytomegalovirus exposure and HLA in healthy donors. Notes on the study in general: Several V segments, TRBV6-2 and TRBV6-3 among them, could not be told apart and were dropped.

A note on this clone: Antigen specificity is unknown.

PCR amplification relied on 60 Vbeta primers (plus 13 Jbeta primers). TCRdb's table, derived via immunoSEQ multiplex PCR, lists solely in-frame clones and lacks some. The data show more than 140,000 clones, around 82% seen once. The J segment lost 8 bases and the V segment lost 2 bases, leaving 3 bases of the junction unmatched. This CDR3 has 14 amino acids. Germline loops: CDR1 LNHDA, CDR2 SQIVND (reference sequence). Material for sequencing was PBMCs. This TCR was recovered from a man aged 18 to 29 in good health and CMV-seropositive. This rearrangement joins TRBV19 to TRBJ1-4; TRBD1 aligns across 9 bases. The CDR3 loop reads CASSITGGAEKLFF. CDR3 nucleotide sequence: TGTGCCAGTAGTATAACAGGGGGCGCGGAAAAACTGTTTTTT.